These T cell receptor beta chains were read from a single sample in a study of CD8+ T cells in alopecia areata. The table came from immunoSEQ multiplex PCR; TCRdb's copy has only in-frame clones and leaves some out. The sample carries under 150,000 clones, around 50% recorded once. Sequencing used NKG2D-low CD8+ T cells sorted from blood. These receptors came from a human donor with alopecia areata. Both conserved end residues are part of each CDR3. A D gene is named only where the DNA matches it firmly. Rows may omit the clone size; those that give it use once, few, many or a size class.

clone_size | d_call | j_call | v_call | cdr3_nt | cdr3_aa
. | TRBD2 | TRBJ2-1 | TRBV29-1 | TGCAGCGTGGGTCGACTAGCGGATTACAATGAGCAGTTCTTC | CSVGRLADYNEQFF
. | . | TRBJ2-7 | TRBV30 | TGTGCCTGGAGTGTTATTCATGACGCCTACGAGCAGTACTTC | CAWSVIHDAYEQYF
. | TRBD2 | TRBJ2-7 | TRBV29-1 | TGCAGCGTTGTTCAGGGAGGGATCGAGCAGTACTTC | CSVVQGGIEQYF
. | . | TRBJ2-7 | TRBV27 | TGTGCCAGCAGTTTAGGCGGACAGATTTACGAGCAGTACTTC | CASSLGGQIYEQYF
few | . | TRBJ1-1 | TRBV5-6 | TGTGCCAGCAGCTTGATGAACACTGAAGCTTTCTTT | CASSLMNTEAFF
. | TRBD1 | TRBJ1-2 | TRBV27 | TGTGCCAGCAGTTTCGCGAGGACAGGGGACTATGGCTACACCTTC | CASSFARTGDYGYTF
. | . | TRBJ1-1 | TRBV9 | TGTGCCAGCAGCTCAGGGGTCACTGAAGCTTTCTTT | CASSSGVTEAFF
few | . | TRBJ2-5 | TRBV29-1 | TGCAGCGTTGAATTCGTGGGGGAGACCCAGTACTTC | CSVEFVGETQYF
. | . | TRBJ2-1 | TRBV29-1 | TGCAGCGTTGAAAAAGGGTTAGATGAGCAGTTCTTC | CSVEKGLDEQFF
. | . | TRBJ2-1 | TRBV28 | TGTGCCAGCAGATCACCAGGGGACAATGAGCAGTTCTTC | CASRSPGDNEQFF
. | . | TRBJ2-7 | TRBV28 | TGTGCCAGCAACCCCCAGGGTGGGAGCTCCTACGAGCAGTACTTC | CASNPQGGSSYEQYF
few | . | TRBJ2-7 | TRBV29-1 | TGCAGCGTCACCGGGACACAATACTACGAGCAGTACTTC | CSVTGTQYYEQYF
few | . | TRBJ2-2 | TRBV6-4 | TGTGCCAGCAGTGAACCAGAGACCGGGGAGCTGTTTTTT | CASSEPETGELFF
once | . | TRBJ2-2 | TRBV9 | TGTGCCAGCGTTGGGCGGAACACCGGGGAGCTGTTTTTT | CASVGRNTGELFF
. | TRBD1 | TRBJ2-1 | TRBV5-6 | TGTGCCAGCAGCGCCGACAGGGTTGCGTTCTTC | CASSADRVAFF
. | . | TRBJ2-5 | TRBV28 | TGTGCCAGCAGTCCCCCCCAGGGACGAGAGACCCAGTACTTC | CASSPPQGRETQYF
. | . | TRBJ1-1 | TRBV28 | TGTGCCAGCAGTTTATTGGAGGTGAACACTGAAGCTTTCTTT | CASSLLEVNTEAFF
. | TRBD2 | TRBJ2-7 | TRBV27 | TGTGCCAGCAGTGGCGGGAGGGAGCAGTACTTC | CASSGGREQYF
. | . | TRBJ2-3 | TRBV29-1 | TGCAGCGTTAGGGGACGGGTTGAGAATACGCAGTATTTT | CSVRGRVENTQYF
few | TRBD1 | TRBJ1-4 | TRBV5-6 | TGTGCCAGCACCTCACGGACAGGCGAAAAACTGTTTTTT | CASTSRTGEKLFF
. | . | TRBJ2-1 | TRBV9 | TGTGCCAGCAGCGTCCCCCCGTCAGGGCAAAACAATGAGCAGTTCTTC | CASSVPPSGQNNEQFF
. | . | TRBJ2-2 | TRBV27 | TGTGCCAGCAGTAACAAAGCCGGGGAGCTGTTTTTT | CASSNKAGELFF
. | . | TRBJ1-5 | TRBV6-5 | TGTGCCAGCAGTTATCCAGGGAATCAGCCCCAGCATTTT | CASSYPGNQPQHF
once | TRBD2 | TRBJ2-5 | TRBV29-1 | TGCAGCGTTGAAGGGACTAGCGGCCAAGAGACCCAGTACTTC | CSVEGTSGQETQYF
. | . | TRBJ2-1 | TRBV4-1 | TGCGCCAGCAGCCAGGGGACCCAGGGAACTATCTACAATGAGCAGTTCTTC | CASSQGTQGTIYNEQFF
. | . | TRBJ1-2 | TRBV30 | TGTGCCTGGAGTGTCGCAGGGATTAACTATGGCTACACCTTC | CAWSVAGINYGYTF
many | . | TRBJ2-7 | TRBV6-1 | TGTGCCAGCACCTTGGAAGTCCCGGCCTACGAGCAGTACTTC | CASTLEVPAYEQYF
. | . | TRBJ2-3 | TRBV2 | TGTGCCAGCAGTCGGACTGGGCTCACAGATACGCAGTATTTT | CASSRTGLTDTQYF
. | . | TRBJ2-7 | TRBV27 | TGTGCCAGCAGTTTAGGAGGGAGTAGCGACGAGCAGTACTTC | CASSLGGSSDEQYF
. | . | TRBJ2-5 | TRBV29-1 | TGCAGCGTTGAATGGGCCGATTTGGGCGCGGAGACCCAGTACTTC | CSVEWADLGAETQYF
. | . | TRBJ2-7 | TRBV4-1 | TGCGCCAGCAGCCCTTCAGACGGCTACGAGCAGTACTTC | CASSPSDGYEQYF
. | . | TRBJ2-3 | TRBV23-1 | TGCGCCAGCAGCCAAGATTGGGTAACTAGCACAGATACGCAGTATTTT | CASSQDWVTSTDTQYF
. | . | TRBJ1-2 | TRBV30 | TGTGCCTGGAGTACCCCGGGAACAGATGGGAACTATGGCTACACCTTC | CAWSTPGTDGNYGYTF
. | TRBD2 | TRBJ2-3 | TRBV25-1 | TGTGCCAGCAGTCTAAGCGGGGGGGTAGATACGCAGTATTTT | CASSLSGGVDTQYF
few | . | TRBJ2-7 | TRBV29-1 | TGCAGCGCTAGTGATCTCTCCTACGAGCAGTACTTC | CSASDLSYEQYF
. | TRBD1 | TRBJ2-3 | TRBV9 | TGTGCCAGCAGCGGGACAGGTACGCAGTATTTT | CASSGTGTQYF
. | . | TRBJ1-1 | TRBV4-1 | TGCGCCAGCAGCCAAGAGGAGTTCCCTGAAGCTTTCTTT | CASSQEEFPEAFF
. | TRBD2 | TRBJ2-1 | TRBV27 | TGTGCCAGCACTGGCCTAGCGGGCTCCTACAATGAGCAGTTCTTC | CASTGLAGSYNEQFF
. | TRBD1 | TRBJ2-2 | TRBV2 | TGTGCCAGCAGCCGGGACAGTAACACCGGGGAGCTGTTTTTT | CASSRDSNTGELFF
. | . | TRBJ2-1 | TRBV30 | TGTGCCTGGACCCGATCCGGCGTTGAGCAGTTCTTC | CAWTRSGVEQFF